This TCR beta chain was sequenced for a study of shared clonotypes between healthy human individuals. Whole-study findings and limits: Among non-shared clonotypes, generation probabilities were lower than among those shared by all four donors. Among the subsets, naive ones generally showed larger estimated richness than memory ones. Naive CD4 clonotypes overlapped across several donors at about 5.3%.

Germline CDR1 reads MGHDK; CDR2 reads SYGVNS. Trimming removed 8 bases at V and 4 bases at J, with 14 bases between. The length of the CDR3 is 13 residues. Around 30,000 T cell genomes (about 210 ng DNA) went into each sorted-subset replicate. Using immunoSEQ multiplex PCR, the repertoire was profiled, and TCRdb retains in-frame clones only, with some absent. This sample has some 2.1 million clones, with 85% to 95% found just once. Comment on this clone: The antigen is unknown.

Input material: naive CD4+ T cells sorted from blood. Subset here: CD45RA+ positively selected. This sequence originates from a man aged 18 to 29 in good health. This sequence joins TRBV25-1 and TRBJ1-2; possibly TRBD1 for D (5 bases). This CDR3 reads CASAAAGGYGYTF. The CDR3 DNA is TGTGCCAGCGCCGCGGCCGGGGGCTATGGCTACACCTTC.